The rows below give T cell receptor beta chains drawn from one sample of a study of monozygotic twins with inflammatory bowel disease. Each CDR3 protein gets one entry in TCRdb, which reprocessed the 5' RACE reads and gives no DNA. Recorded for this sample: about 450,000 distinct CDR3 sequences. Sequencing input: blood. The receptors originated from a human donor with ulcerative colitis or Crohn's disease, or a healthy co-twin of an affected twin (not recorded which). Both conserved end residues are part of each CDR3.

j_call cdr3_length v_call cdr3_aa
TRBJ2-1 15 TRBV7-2 CASSPTSNSYNEQFF
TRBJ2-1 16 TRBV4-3 CASSHERGLSYNEQFF
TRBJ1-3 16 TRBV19 CASSDAYRESGNTIYF
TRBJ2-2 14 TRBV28 CASSLARSTGELFF
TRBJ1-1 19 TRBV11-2 CASSLLSQNVPGANTEAFF
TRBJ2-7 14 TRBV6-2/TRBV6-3 CASSYSLVGDEQYF
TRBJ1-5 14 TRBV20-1 CSARALGSNQPQHF
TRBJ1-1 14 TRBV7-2 CASSFRGQGLEAFF
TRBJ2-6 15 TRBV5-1 CASSLARDGPNVLTF
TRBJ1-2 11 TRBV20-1 CSGRDDYGYTF
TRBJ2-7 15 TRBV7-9 CASSGDGDFSYEQYF
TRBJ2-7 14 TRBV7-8 CASSLAHLPYEQYF
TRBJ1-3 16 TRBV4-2 CASSSTGGHSGNTIYF
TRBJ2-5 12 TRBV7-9 CASSRYEETQYF
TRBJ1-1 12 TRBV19 CASSRQGYEAFF
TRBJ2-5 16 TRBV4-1 CASSLDWTSAEETQYF
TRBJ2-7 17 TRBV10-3 CAIRTGMGQRYGYEQYF
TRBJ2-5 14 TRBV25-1 CASSGIVNQETQYF
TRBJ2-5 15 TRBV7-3 CASSLSAVLGETQYF
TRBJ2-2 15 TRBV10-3 CAISEIGVIPGELFF